The 22 T cell receptor beta chains listed next were all sequenced from one sample in a study of monozygotic twins with inflammatory bowel disease. TCRdb re-analyzed the 5' RACE reads; it lists each CDR3 protein once, without DNA. This table lists approximately 380,000 distinct CDR3 sequences. The sample consisted of blood. These receptors were collected from a human donor with ulcerative colitis or Crohn's disease, or a healthy co-twin of an affected twin (not recorded which).

This chain uses TRBV12-3 or TRBV12-4 with TRBJ2-1; checking the TCRdb D call of TRBD2 is not possible without DNA. CDR3 length: 14 amino acids. The CDR3 sequence is CASSLTWKGGEQFF.

The chain links TRBV12-3 or TRBV12-4 to TRBJ2-3. The CDR3 consists of 14 residues. The CDR3 sequence: CASSIGTATDTQYF.

The chain uses TRBV25-1 and TRBJ1-1; TCRdb designates TRBD1, a call that cannot be tested without DNA. The CDR3 is 13 residues long. The germline V gene has CDR1 MGHDK and CDR2 SYGVNS. The CDR3 is CASSERFGPGAFF.

The gene calls are TRBV5-6 and TRBJ1-1; TCRdb's D call of TRBD1 is untestable without DNA. CDR1 SGHDT and CDR2 YYEEEE come from the germline V gene. The CDR3 runs 15 residues. The CDR3 sequence is CASSSAGTGNTEAFF.

The rearrangement uses TRBV27 and TRBJ1-5. The CDR3 covers 15 residues. CDR1 and CDR2 (germline): MNHEY, SMNVEV (reference sequence). The chain's CDR3 is CASSSVAGGVQPQHF.

The chain links TRBV12-3 or TRBV12-4 to TRBJ2-1. This CDR3 is built from 16 residues. This CDR3 reads CASSLAGDNSYNEQFF.

The chain couples TRBV19 to TRBJ2-4. The germline CDR1 and CDR2 sequences are LNHDA and SQIVND (reference sequence). This CDR3 is built from 16 residues. CDR3 sequence reads: CASSRGTARAKNIQYF.

V is TRBV20-1 and J is TRBJ1-5; TCRdb picks TRBD1, but there is no DNA to check that call. The CDR3 is made up of 14 amino acids. CDR1 DFQATT and CDR2 SNEGSKA come from the germline V gene (reference sequence). The CDR3 protein is CSASQGRYNQPQHF.

The CDR3 is CASSVGRQGLHEQYF. The rearrangement links TRBV2 to TRBJ2-7; TCRdb's D call of TRBD1 is untestable without DNA. There are 15 residues in the CDR3. Germline lookup yields CDR1 SNHLY and CDR2 FYNNEI.

The rearrangement uses TRBV20-1 and TRBJ1-1. Germline V gives CDR1 DFQATT, CDR2 SNEGSKA (reference sequence). This CDR3 has 14 amino acids. CDR3: CSGVSLKFYTEAFF.

The V and J genes are TRBV4-1 and TRBJ1-1. The CDR3 runs 13 residues. CDR1 is MGHRA, CDR2 YSYEKL, per germline. This chain's CDR3 is CASSQERQFNAFF.

V usage is TRBV9 and J usage is TRBJ2-3. The CDR3 is 14 amino acids. Germline CDR1 is SGDLS and CDR2 is YYNGEE. The CDR3 loop reads CASSVETYSDTQYF. The full variable domain, completed using reference TRBV9 and TRBJ2-3, is DSGVTQTPKHLITATGQRVTLRCSPRSGDLSVYWYQQSLDQGLQFLIQYYNGEERAKGNILERFSAQQFPDLHSELNLSSLELGDSALYFCASSVETYSDTQYFGPGTRLTVL.

The CDR3 protein is CASSRSSRVNTEAFF. The chain combines TRBV6-1 with TRBJ1-1. This CDR3 comprises 15 residues. Germline V gene sequence: CDR1 MNHNS, CDR2 SASEGT.

The gene calls are TRBV20-1 and TRBJ1-6. The CDR3 contains 14 residues. Per the germline V gene, CDR1 is DFQATT and CDR2 is SNEGSKA (reference sequence). CDR3 residues: CSAGRARNNSPLHF.

This chain connects TRBV20-1 to TRBJ1-5; TCRdb designates TRBD1, a call that cannot be tested without DNA. In germline, CDR1 is DFQATT, CDR2 SNEGSKA (reference sequence). The CDR3 length is 17 residues. This chain's CDR3 is CSAREDLGSWGSQPQHF.

The rearrangement joins TRBV3-1 to TRBJ2-5; TCRdb indicates TRBD1, and absent DNA this call remains unverified. The CDR3 is 15 amino acids. The germline CDR1 and CDR2 sequences are LGHDT and YNNKEL (reference sequence). CDR3 loop: CASSFTGMLSETQYF.

The chain links TRBV29-1 to TRBJ1-2; TCRdb returns TRBD1, unconfirmable since there is no DNA. From germline, CDR1 is SQVTM and CDR2 ANQGSEA. This CDR3 has 14 amino acids. The CDR3 reads CSVDSGTGFWGYTF.

The J gene is TRBJ2-7, the V gene TRBV20-1; the D call from TCRdb, TRBD2, cannot be confirmed without DNA. Germline CDR1 is DFQATT and CDR2 is SNEGSKA (reference sequence). The CDR3 is 15 residues long. Here the CDR3 reads CSARDRLAGAYEQYF.

The chain combines TRBV19 with TRBJ1-5. This CDR3 spans 17 amino acids. The germline gives CDR1 LNHDA, CDR2 SQIVND (reference sequence). CDR3: CASRRAAWNVSNQPQHF.

This CDR3 reads CASSLGGLGTLSSYEQYF. V gene TRBV11-2 combines with J gene TRBJ2-7; as DNA is missing, the TRBD1 call by TCRdb cannot be tested. CDR3 size: 18 residues. In germline, CDR1 is SGHAT, CDR2 FQNNGV. The entire variable domain, with the rest obtained from reference TRBV11-2 and TRBJ2-7, is as follows: EAGVAQSPRYKIIEKRQSVAFWCNPISGHATLYWYQQILGQGPKLLIQFQNNGVVDDSQLPKDRFSAERLKGVDSTLKIQPAKLEDSAVYLCASSLGGLGTLSSYEQYFGPGTRLTVT.

The genes are TRBV27 and TRBJ2-6. CDR3 length: 19 amino acids. Per germline, CDR1 MNHEY and CDR2 SMNVEV (reference sequence). The chain's CDR3 is CASSFIRLQPGSGANVLTF.

V usage is TRBV6-2 or TRBV6-3 and J usage is TRBJ2-3. The CDR3 has 13 amino acids. From germline, CDR1 is MNHEY and CDR2 SVGEGT. The CDR3: CASTAAKTDTQYF.